The rows below give T cell receptor beta chains drawn from one sample of a study of beta chain features in type 1 diabetes. Some clones are missing from TCRdb's copy, which holds only in-frame ones; the method was immunoSEQ multiplex PCR. This table has fewer than 400,000 clones, about a tenth appearing once. Input material: central memory CD4+ T cells from blood. These receptors all come from a man aged 30 to 39 with type 1 diabetes. CDR3s include the opening cysteine and the closing phenylalanine or tryptophan. The order of the fields is D gene, clone size, V gene, J gene, CDR3 protein, CDR3 DNA. A D gene is named only where the DNA matches it firmly. Size is omitted from some rows. Given values are once, few, many or a class for expanded clones.

>.|.|TRBV10-3|TRBJ2-4
CAISDSRLGNDIQYF
TGTGCCATCAGTGACTCGAGACTGGGCAACGACATTCAGTACTTC
>.|.|TRBV18|TRBJ2-1
CASSPEGGHHYNEQFF
TGTGCCAGCTCACCAGAGGGGGGGCACCACTACAATGAGCAGTTCTTC
>.|few|TRBV7-2|TRBJ2-7
CATQGQIGIGYEQYF
TGTGCCACCCAAGGACAGATCGGGATAGGTTACGAGCAGTACTTC
>.|.|TRBV28|TRBJ2-7
CASRTPGVTYEQYF
TGTGCCAGCAGAACTCCAGGGGTTACCTACGAGCAGTACTTC
>TRBD1|.|TRBV9|TRBJ2-2
CASSGAGTGSTGELFF
TGTGCCAGCAGCGGAGCCGGGACAGGGAGCACCGGGGAGCTGTTTTTT
>TRBD1|few|TRBV5-1|TRBJ2-5
CASSLAGQGDEETQYF
TGCGCCAGCAGCTTGGCGGGACAGGGGGATGAAGAGACCCAGTACTTC
>.|.|TRBV25-1|TRBJ2-7
CASSPTGGHSYEQYF
TGTGCCAGCAGTCCTACCGGGGGCCACTCCTACGAGCAGTACTTC
>TRBD1|.|TRBV7-2|TRBJ1-2
CASSFTGQGAWSYTF
TGTGCCAGCAGCTTCACAGGACAGGGAGCTTGGAGCTACACCTTC
>.|.|TRBV7-9|TRBJ1-4
CASSLARTGDYEKLFF
TGTGCCAGCAGCTTAGCGCGTACGGGGGATTATGAAAAACTGTTTTTT
>TRBD1|few|TRBV6-1|TRBJ2-7
CASSDVGQSYEQYF
TGTGCCAGCAGTGATGTGGGACAGTCCTACGAGCAGTACTTC
>TRBD1|few|TRBV11-2|TRBJ2-7
CASSRGQVVSYEQYF
TGTGCCAGCAGCCGGGGACAGGTCGTCTCCTACGAGCAGTACTTC
>.|few|TRBV5-6|TRBJ2-3
CASSLVGTQYF
TGTGCCAGCAGCTTGGTCGGTACGCAGTATTTT
>.|many|TRBV4-3|TRBJ1-5
CASSQDRDNNQPQHF
TGCGCCAGCAGCCAAGATAGGGATAACAATCAGCCCCAGCATTTT
>.|few|TRBV29-1|TRBJ1-1
CSAGRERNTEAFF
TGCAGCGCCGGACGGGAAAGGAACACTGAAGCTTTCTTT
>.|.|TRBV7-8|TRBJ2-1
CASSYLGGPSYNEQFF
TGTGCCAGCAGCTACCTCGGGGGGCCCTCCTACAATGAGCAGTTCTTC